This T cell receptor (beta chain) derives from a study of regulatory T cells in long-lasting Graves disease. Study outcomes and limitations: Persistent disease preferred TRBV28, TRBJ1-2 and TRBJ2-5; new disease, TRBV20-1 and TRBJ2-1. Persistent Graves' patients possessed reduced TCR diversity relative to recently diagnosed ones.

Trimming removed 6 bases at V and 0 bases at J, with 15 bases between. The CDR3 is 15 residues long. Arm-PCR of CDR3 regions and iRepertoire HTBI primers were the basis on which TCR beta libraries were built. TCRdb analysed the multiplex PCR reads with MiXCR anew, one entry per CDR3 protein. The table shows approximately 440,000 distinct CDR3 sequences, with about 20% occurring only once. Noted time point: persistent/refractory GD, antithyroid drugs over 5 years with positive TRAb. PBMC RNA was the source of the TCR library. In this cohort, patients came from an endocrinology department located in Xi'an, China. This clonotype was counted at least ten times. The target antigen is unknown.

The sample was peripheral blood mononuclear cells (PBMCs), taken when the disease was refractory, from a patient treated with antithyroid drugs. The TCR originated in a female donor with Graves disease. V usage is TRBV12-3 or TRBV12-4 and J usage is TRBJ2-7; tentatively, D is TRBD1 (5 bases). Written as DNA, the CDR3 is TGTGCCAGCAGCTCCACCGACAGTCGCTCCTACGAGCAGTACTTC. Translating gives CASSSTDSRSYEQYF.